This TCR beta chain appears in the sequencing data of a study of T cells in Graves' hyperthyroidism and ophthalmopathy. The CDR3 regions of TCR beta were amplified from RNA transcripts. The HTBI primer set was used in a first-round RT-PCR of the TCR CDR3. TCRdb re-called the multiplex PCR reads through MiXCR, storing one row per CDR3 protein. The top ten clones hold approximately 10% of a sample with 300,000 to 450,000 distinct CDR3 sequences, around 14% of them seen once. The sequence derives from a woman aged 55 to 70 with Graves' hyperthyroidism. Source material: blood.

The CDR3 DNA reads TGCAGCGTTGGGACAGGGACCGATACGCAGTATTTT. Translating it yields CSVGTGTDTQYF. The chain joins TRBV29-1 to TRBJ2-3, with 8 positions matching TRBD1. This CDR3 is built from 12 residues. Trimming took 4 bases from V and 6 from J; bases not matched to a gene: 3. Germline V CDR1 and CDR2: SQVTM, ANQGSEA.